What follows are 26 T cell receptor beta chains derived from one specimen sequenced in a study of cytomegalovirus exposure and HLA in healthy donors. Researchers ran the PCR with 60 Vbeta and 13 Jbeta primers. Clones were read by immunoSEQ multiplex PCR, and TCRdb kept only the in-frame ones, dropping some. The table shows some 92,000 clones, with 75% to 85% occurring only once. Source material: PBMCs. Source of these receptors: a man younger than 30 in good health and CMV-seropositive.

This clone was counted a few times. The chain links TRBV5-4 to TRBJ2-3; TRBD2 aligns across 8 bases. J gave up 2 bases and V 3 bases, and 5 bases lay outside the gene matches. This CDR3 is built from 15 residues. CDR1 SGHNT and CDR2 YYREEE come from the germline V gene (reference sequence). The CDR3 DNA reads TGTGCCAGCAGCTGGCGGGGGGACTCCACAGATACGCAGTATTTT. Its protein is CASSWRGDSTDTQYF.

J is TRBJ1-2 and V is TRBV6-1; the match to TRBD1 covers 8 bases. CDR1 is MNHNS, CDR2 SASEGT, per germline. V dropped 0 bases and J dropped 8; count of bases not matched to a gene: 8. There are 15 residues in the CDR3. The CDR3: CASSEAGDRGRGYTF. The DNA of the CDR3 is TGTGCCAGCAGTGAAGCGGGCGACAGGGGAAGGGGCTACACCTTC.

The chain links TRBV10-2 to TRBJ1-3; the D is unclear. The CDR3 runs to 13 residues. V was cut by 3 bases and J by 4 bases, with 7 bases left in between. The V gene's germline CDR1 is WSHSY and CDR2 SAAADI. In DNA, the CDR3 is TGCGCCAGCAGTGACCAACAGGGAAACACCATATATTTT. This gives the protein CASSDQQGNTIYF.

A few counts support this clone. This chain links TRBV7-6 with TRBJ1-4, with TRBD1 matching 9 bases. The J segment lost 5 bases and the V segment lost 3 bases, leaving 7 bases of the junction unmatched. The CDR3 totals 16 residues. Looked up from germline, CDR1 is SGHVS and CDR2 is FNYEAQ. CDR3 sequence: CASSFPDRGGNEKLFF. CDR3 bases: TGTGCCAGCAGCTTCCCCGACAGGGGGGGAAATGAAAAACTGTTTTTT.

This chain uses TRBV6-5 with TRBJ1-5; TRBD1 matches at 7 bases. The V gene's germline CDR1 is MNHEY and CDR2 SVGAGI. J gave up 7 bases and V 2 bases, and 5 bases lay outside the gene matches. CDR3 length: 14 amino acids. The CDR3 bases are TGTGCCAGCAGTTACGGGCCAGGGGGACAGCCCCAGCATTTT. It is translated as CASSYGPGGQPQHF.

The chain employs TRBV7-2 and TRBJ1-1; D is perhaps TRBD1 (5 bases). Deletions cut 5 bases from V and 4 bases from J, with 14 bases between. This CDR3 contains 14 residues. Germline CDR1 SGHTA, CDR2 FQGNSA. This chain's CDR3 is CASSPTGGLTEAFF. The CDR3 DNA follows: TGTGCCAGCAGCCCGACGGGGGGTCTCACTGAAGCTTTCTTT.

This clone has a single count. V usage is TRBV6-1 and J usage is TRBJ1-1; no reliable D call. The length of the CDR3 is 12 residues. V dropped 6 bases and J dropped 8 bases, with 13 bases sitting between them. Looked up from germline, CDR1 is MNHNS and CDR2 is SASEGT. The CDR3, as DNA: TGTGCCAGCAGACTCCTTGGAGGGGAAGCTTTCTTT. Its translation: CASRLLGGEAFF.

The chain has TRBV10-3 and TRBJ1-5, with 7 bases matching TRBD1. J gave up 4 bases and V 5 bases, and 5 bases lay outside the gene matches. Germline V gene sequence: CDR1 ENHRY, CDR2 SYGVKD. There are 14 residues in the CDR3. The CDR3 is CAISTGTENQPQHF. As DNA, the CDR3 is TGTGCCATCAGTACCGGGACAGAGAATCAGCCCCAGCATTTT.

The V call is TRBV5-8, the J call TRBJ1-1; tentative D call: TRBD1 (6 bases). CDR1 is SGHTS and CDR2 is YDEGEE in the germline V gene. The CDR3 is made up of 14 amino acids. V shed 0 bases and J shed 6 bases, with 12 bases lying between them. CDR3: CASSLDQGSSEAFF. The CDR3, as DNA: TGTGCCAGCAGCTTGGACCAGGGGAGTTCTGAAGCTTTCTTT.

This rearrangement joins TRBV2 to TRBJ1-5, with D tentatively TRBD1 (5 bases). The germline V and J ends were trimmed by 7 bases and 12 bases, with 16 bases remaining between them. CDR3 length equals 12 residues. The V gene's germline CDR1 is SNHLY and CDR2 FYNNEI. This chain's CDR3 is CASTEIRGLQHF. The CDR3 nucleotides read TGTGCCAGCACAGAGATCCGGGGACTCCAGCATTTT.

The chain couples TRBV7-2 to TRBJ2-7, with D possibly matching TRBD1 (6 bases). V lost 3 bases to trimming and J lost 1 base, with 13 bases between them. The length of the CDR3 is 15 residues. From germline, CDR1 is SGHTA and CDR2 FQGNSA. This CDR3 is CASSLRQVPSYEQYF. CDR3 in DNA: TGTGCCAGCAGCTTGAGACAGGTACCTTCCTACGAGCAGTACTTC.

The V and J genes are TRBV28 and TRBJ2-7; a possible D gene is TRBD1 (5 bases). The V gene's germline CDR1 is MDHEN and CDR2 SYDVKM. The CDR3 sequence is 12 residues long. Trimming removed 5 bases from V and 6 bases from J, with 11 bases in between. The CDR3 region is CASSPPRAEQYF. In nucleotides, the CDR3 is TGTGCCAGCAGTCCCCCCAGGGCCGAGCAGTACTTC. Complete variable domain (other parts from reference TRBV28 and TRBJ2-7): DVKVTQSSRYLVKRTGEKVFLECVQDMDHENMFWYRQDPGLGLRLIYFSYDVKMKEKGDIPEGYSVSREKKERFSLILESASTNQTSMYLCASSPPRAEQYFGPGTRLTVT.

V and J are TRBV28 and TRBJ2-3; 10 bases fit TRBD2. The CDR3 is 16 residues long. Germline trimming cut 2 bases from V and 6 bases from J; bases unmatched to any gene: 8. Looked up from germline, CDR1 is MDHEN and CDR2 is SYDVKM. The CDR3, as DNA: TGTGCCAGCAGTTTAGCCCAAGCGGGGGGGCGGGATACGCAGTATTTT. This gives the protein CASSLAQAGGRDTQYF.

V gene TRBV5-4 combines with J gene TRBJ2-3, with 8 bases that match TRBD1. V was clipped by 5 bases and J by 1 base; unmatched bases: 9. There are 16 residues in the CDR3. Looked up from germline, CDR1 is SGHNT and CDR2 is YYREEE (reference sequence). In DNA, the CDR3 is TGTGCCAGCAGTTACCTCTCGGGACAGGGCACAGATACGCAGTATTTT. Its translation is CASSYLSGQGTDTQYF.

V and J are TRBV5-4 and TRBJ2-1, with a tentative D call TRBD1 (6 bases). The V and J ends lost 4 bases and 7 bases respectively, with 18 bases between them. The length of the CDR3 is 15 residues. Germline values: CDR1 SGHNT, CDR2 YYREEE (reference sequence). CDR3 DNA: TGTGCCAGCAGCCCGACGGGGACAAAACAGAATGAGCAGTTCTTC. It is translated as CASSPTGTKQNEQFF.

This clone is a singleton in its sample. The chain joins TRBV9 to TRBJ2-5; D might be TRBD1 (6 bases). Trimming pared 4 bases from V and 0 bases from J, leaving 10 bases between. Looked up from germline, CDR1 is SGDLS and CDR2 is YYNGEE. The CDR3 sequence is 14 residues long. In nucleotides, the CDR3 is TGTGCCAGCAGCTCCCACAGGGACCAAGAGACCCAGTACTTC. It codes for CASSSHRDQETQYF.

The rearrangement links TRBV11-2 to TRBJ1-5; a possible D gene is TRBD1 (6 bases). Per germline, CDR1 SGHAT and CDR2 FQNNGV. This CDR3 has 14 amino acids. V lost 4 bases and J 7 bases, leaving 14 bases between the germline ends. The CDR3 is CASSSTGPGQPQHF. The DNA for the CDR3 is TGTGCCAGCAGCTCGACAGGACCGGGGCAGCCCCAGCATTTT.

This CDR3 is CASSGAFGGALETQYF. In DNA, the CDR3 is TGTGCCAGCAGCGGGGCCTTCGGGGGGGCCCTGGAGACCCAGTACTTC. The chain combines TRBV9 with TRBJ2-5, with 8 bases that match TRBD2. V dropped 3 bases and J dropped 5; count of bases not matched to a gene: 12. The CDR3 extends over 16 amino acids. Germline V gene lookup returns CDR1 SGDLS and CDR2 YYNGEE.

This rearrangement joins TRBV7-2 to TRBJ1-1; D remains unclear. In germline, CDR1 is SGHTA, CDR2 FQGNSA. V was shortened by 1 base and J by 10 bases, with 16 bases between the two germline ends. The CDR3 is made up of 14 amino acids. CDR3 nucleotides: TGTGCCAGCAGCTTAGGTGGTAGAGGGCGGGGAGCTTTCTTT. Translated, it gives CASSLGGRGRGAFF.

The V gene is TRBV6-5, the J gene TRBJ2-7; D gene uncertain. This CDR3 is 12 amino acids long. Per the germline V gene, CDR1 is MNHEY and CDR2 is SVGAGI. V lost 8 bases, J lost 5 bases, and 13 bases lay in between. This chain's CDR3 is CASGPGSHEQYF. The CDR3 coding sequence is TGTGCCAGCGGGCCAGGTTCCCACGAGCAGTACTTC.

This chain connects TRBV5-4 to TRBJ2-5; 8 bases are a match to TRBD2. CDR1 is SGHNT and CDR2 is YYREEE in the germline V gene (reference sequence). The CDR3 is 15 residues long. V trimming: 0 bases; J trimming: 8 bases; junction bases outside the gene matches: 9. CDR3 sequence reads: CASSLGGTSLGTQYF. As DNA, the CDR3 is TGTGCCAGCAGCTTGGGGGGGACTAGTCTAGGCACCCAGTACTTC.

The V call is TRBV4-1, the J call TRBJ1-5; D possibly corresponds to TRBD1 (5 bases). The germline V gene has CDR1 MGHRA and CDR2 YSYEKL. Trimming took 4 bases from V and 0 from J, leaving 13 bases between them. This CDR3 region has 16 residues. The chain's CDR3 is CASSPRSGVSNQPQHF. DNA of the CDR3: TGCGCCAGCAGCCCAAGATCGGGGGTTAGCAATCAGCCCCAGCATTTT.

The V gene is TRBV6-5, the J gene TRBJ1-1, with D perhaps matching TRBD1 (5 bases). The CDR3 has 11 amino acids. The germline V and J ends were trimmed by 7 bases and 7 bases, with 10 bases remaining between them. From germline, CDR1 is MNHEY and CDR2 SVGAGI. This CDR3 reads CASIRQGEAFF. The CDR3 nucleotides are TGTGCCAGCATACGCCAGGGTGAAGCTTTCTTT.

This chain links TRBV5-1 with TRBJ1-2; 10 nucleotides align to TRBD1. V lost 0 bases and J lost 4; bases outside the gene matches: 3. CDR3 length: 15 residues. Germline assignment: CDR1 SGHRS and CDR2 YFSETQ. In nucleotides, the CDR3 is TGCGCCAGCAGCTTGGAGGGACAGGGGCTCTATGGCTACACCTTC. It specifies CASSLEGQGLYGYTF.

V usage is TRBV6-5 and J usage is TRBJ2-7, with a weak D call TRBD1 (5 bases). Germline V gene sequence: CDR1 MNHEY, CDR2 SVGAGI. The V gene lost 6 bases and the J gene lost 2 bases, with 8 bases spanning the gap. CDR3 size: 12 residues. For the CDR3, the DNA is TGTGCCAGCAGCGGACACCCCTACGAGCAGTACTTC. The encoded protein is CASSGHPYEQYF.

V gene TRBV28 combines with J gene TRBJ1-6, with 11 bases aligning to TRBD1. After removal of 5 bases from V and 10 bases from J, the junction contained 7 bases not matched to a gene. The CDR3 covers 15 residues. The germline V gene encodes CDR1 MDHEN and CDR2 SYDVKM. CDR3 sequence (DNA): TGTGCCAGCAGTCCCAGGACAGGGGGCATGTCACCCCTCCACTTT. It is translated as CASSPRTGGMSPLHF.